This T cell receptor beta chain was obtained from a study of blood T cell repertoires in COVID-19. On the study more broadly: Samples taken during acute and convalescent COVID-19 were collected in the United States, Italy and Spain. PBMCs, B-cell-depleted T cells, or T cells were the source of the cDNA or gDNA that made up the material.

Authors' data handling: Researchers report that nucleated cell counts were estimated from reference gene primer amplification. Produced via immunoSEQ multiplex PCR; TCRdb's table is partial and in-frame only. D and trimming were read from the DNA, whereas the V and J calls and clone size are those reported in that table. The sample includes 35,000 to 40,000 clones, around 90% of them seen just once. The source is a human donor in a cohort sampled during active COVID-19. The sequenced material came from peripheral blood.

The CDR3 here is CASAAGNRQFF. CDR3 coding DNA: TGCGCCAGCGCGGCGGGGAACCGGCAGTTCTTC. The V call is TRBV5-1, the J call TRBJ2-1; TRBD2 is a possible D gene (6 bases). The V end lost 7 bases, the J end lost 12 bases, and 14 bases lay between the germline ends. Germline V gives CDR1 SGHRS, CDR2 YFSETQ. This CDR3 region has 11 residues.